These 28 T cell receptor beta chains were all obtained from the same sample, sequenced in a study of early T cells in non-severe SARS-CoV-2 infection. MiXCR was run by TCRdb on the 5' RACE reads, yielding one entry per CDR3 protein. The data contain around 59,000 distinct CDR3 sequences, 8.5% to 10% of them seen just once; the ten biggest clones take up 17%. Input material: whole blood. All receptors derive from an adult who was a healthcare worker with PCR-confirmed SARS-CoV-2 infection or an uninfected control (not recorded which).

This clonotype was detected ten times or more. V usage is TRBV6-5 and J usage is TRBJ1-5, with no clear D. V lost 5 bases to trimming and J lost 0 bases, with 5 bases between them. The germline gives CDR1 MNHEY, CDR2 SVGAGI. This CDR3 comprises 13 residues. CDR3 residues: CASSRYSNQPQHF. CDR3 nucleotides: TGTGCCAGCAGTCGATATAGCAATCAGCCCCAGCATTTT.

This clonotype was detected ten times or more. V gene TRBV29-1 combines with J gene TRBJ1-2; tentative D call: TRBD1 (5 bases). The CDR3 is made up of 13 amino acids. Germline CDR1 and CDR2: SQVTM and ANQGSEA. The ends were cut back, 0 bases at V and 8 bases at J, with 13 bases in the middle. The CDR3 region has the DNA TGCAGCGTTGAAGAGGTTACAGGAGGAGGCTACACCTTC. It specifies CSVEEVTGGGYTF.

Turning to this clonotype: Germline is not matched at one junction end, which may reflect a read error. The chain joins TRBV3-1 to TRBJ1-2; D is unclear. This CDR3 has 13 amino acids. Germline CDR1 is LGHDT and CDR2 is YNNKEL (reference sequence). The CDR3 loop is CASSQGGRPNSVF. CDR3 nucleotide sequence: TGTGCCAGCAGCCAAGGCGGCAGGCCCAACTCGGTTTTC.

This clonotype was seen at least ten times. The gene calls are TRBV18 and TRBJ2-5; D gene uncertain. V lost 10 bases, J lost 0 bases, and 12 bases lay in between. Germline assignment: CDR1 KGHSH and CDR2 LQKENI. The CDR3 loop spans 13 amino acids. In DNA, the CDR3 is TGTGCCACGGCAGCCGGGTACCAAGAGACCCAGTACTTC. Protein product: CATAAGYQETQYF.

The chain combines TRBV6-2 or TRBV6-3 with TRBJ1-1, with D tentatively TRBD1 (5 bases). Per the germline V gene, CDR1 is MNHEY and CDR2 is SVGEGT. Trimming shortened V by 0 bases and J by 3 bases, and 17 bases separated the two germline ends. The CDR3 consists of 17 residues. The CDR3 DNA reads TGTGCCAGCAGTTACTCGATTGACCGGATGGGGGACACTGAAGCTTTCTTT. Translation gives CASSYSIDRMGDTEAFF.

This clonotype was seen many times. V and J are TRBV19 and TRBJ2-7; 7 bases map to TRBD1. V lost 5 bases to trimming and J lost 3 bases; unmatched junction nucleotides: 10. The germline V gene encodes CDR1 LNHDA and CDR2 SQIVND (reference sequence). CDR3 length equals 15 residues. CDR3 loop: CASSFNRGRGYEQYF. CDR3 in DNA: TGTGCCAGTAGTTTTAACAGGGGTCGAGGCTACGAGCAGTACTTC.

This clonotype was picked up a small number of times. The V and J genes are TRBV3-1 and TRBJ2-5, with 11 positions matching TRBD2. CDR1 is LGHDT and CDR2 is YNNKEL in the germline V gene (reference sequence). The J segment lost 5 bases and the V segment lost 4 bases, leaving 6 bases of the junction unmatched. CDR3 length: 15 amino acids. This CDR3 reads CASSRGTSGTETQYF. In DNA, the CDR3 is TGTGCCAGCAGCCGCGGGACTAGCGGAACGGAGACCCAGTACTTC.

This clonotype came up a few times. J is TRBJ2-5 and V is TRBV5-4; possibly TRBD2 for D (5 bases). The CDR3 has 14 amino acids. Germline V gives CDR1 SGHNT, CDR2 YYREEE (reference sequence). Trimming removed 4 bases at V and 4 bases at J, with 14 bases between. The DNA of the CDR3 is TGTGCCAGCAGCCCCACGGCAGGAGGAGAGACCCAGTACTTC. Protein sequence: CASSPTAGGETQYF.

This chain connects TRBV7-9 to TRBJ2-3; D remains ambiguous. Per germline, CDR1 SEHNR and CDR2 FQNEAQ (reference sequence). Trimming took off 8 bases at V and 5 bases at J, with 11 bases between the two ends. This CDR3 contains 12 residues. CDR3 amino acids: CASGSVGDTQYF. DNA for the CDR3: TGTGCCAGCGGGTCGGTGGGAGATACGCAGTATTTT.

This clonotype was detected many times. This chain links TRBV7-2 with TRBJ2-2; 7 nucleotides agree with TRBD1. This CDR3 is 19 amino acids long. Germline trimming cut 5 bases from V and 3 bases from J; bases unmatched to any gene: 18. The germline V gene encodes CDR1 SGHTA and CDR2 FQGNSA. For the CDR3, the DNA is TGTGCCAGCAGCCAGTCGGGACAGATATTCATTTTAGACACCGGGGAGCTGTTTTTT. This sequence encodes CASSQSGQIFILDTGELFF.

At least ten counts were recorded for this clonotype. The V gene is TRBV13, the J gene TRBJ1-1, with TRBD1 matching over 7 bases. Germline V CDR1 and CDR2: PRHDT, FYEKMQ (reference sequence). V lost 1 base to trimming and J lost 6 bases; unmatched junction nucleotides: 17. The CDR3 spans 18 residues. The CDR3 spells CASSLDKLQGRSVAEAFF. DNA of the CDR3: TGTGCCAGCAGCTTAGACAAATTACAGGGGAGAAGTGTCGCTGAAGCTTTCTTT.

Many counts were recorded for this clonotype. The V call is TRBV28, the J call TRBJ1-2; possibly TRBD1 for D (6 bases). Trimming stripped 5 bases from V and 0 bases from J, with 16 bases between. Germline CDR1 and CDR2: MDHEN and SYDVKM. This CDR3 comprises 16 residues. Here the CDR3 reads CASSPPRGRPNYGYTF. In DNA form, the CDR3 reads TGTGCCAGCAGTCCCCCCAGGGGACGTCCTAACTATGGCTACACCTTC.

J is TRBJ1-2 and V is TRBV20-1; D not certain. The CDR3 totals 15 residues. Germline V gene sequence: CDR1 DFQATT, CDR2 SNEGSKA (reference sequence). The V end lost 3 bases, the J end lost 2 bases, and 16 bases lay between the germline ends. The CDR3 loop is CSASGVGGRNYGYTF. In DNA, the CDR3 is TGCAGTGCTAGTGGCGTAGGAGGTCGAAACTATGGCTACACCTTC.

This clonotype occurred many times. The rearrangement links TRBV6-2 or TRBV6-3 to TRBJ2-5, with TRBD2 as a possible D gene (6 bases). The germline V gene encodes CDR1 MNHEY and CDR2 SVGEGT. Trimming cost V 10 bases and J 1 base, with 19 bases left between them. The CDR3 runs to 15 residues. The CDR3 here is CAIGGVRTFQETQYF. In nucleotides, the CDR3 is TGTGCCATCGGGGGAGTCAGGACCTTCCAAGAGACCCAGTACTTC.

This clonotype was recorded at least ten times. The rearrangement joins TRBV29-1 to TRBJ2-7; D is uncertain. Trimming stripped 6 bases from V and 0 bases from J, with 12 bases between. Per the germline V gene, CDR1 is SQVTM and CDR2 is ANQGSEA. The CDR3 extends over 13 amino acids. The CDR3 loop reads CSVATSSSYEQYF. The DNA of the CDR3 is TGCAGCGTGGCGACATCCAGCTCCTACGAGCAGTACTTC.

This clonotype was counted many times. This chain links TRBV20-1 with TRBJ2-1; D gene uncertain. In germline, CDR1 is DFQATT, CDR2 SNEGSKA (reference sequence). The ends were cut back, 1 base at V and 5 bases at J, with 6 bases in the middle. This CDR3 region has 12 residues. The CDR3 loop reads CSARAANNEQFF. As DNA, the CDR3 is TGCAGTGCTAGAGCAGCGAACAATGAGCAGTTCTTC.

Only a few counts were recorded for this clonotype. This chain uses TRBV6-1 with TRBJ2-1, with D perhaps assigned TRBD1 or TRBD2 (5 bases each). This CDR3 spans 17 amino acids. Germline values: CDR1 MNHNS, CDR2 SASEGT. V was shortened by 2 bases and J by 3 bases, with 17 bases between the two germline ends. CDR3 region: CASSELRGARDYNEQFF. For the CDR3, the DNA is TGTGCCAGCAGTGAACTTAGGGGAGCCAGGGACTACAATGAGCAGTTCTTC.

The chain uses TRBV29-1 and TRBJ1-5, with 9 bases aligning to TRBD1. J lost 4 bases, V lost 6 bases, and 4 bases had no gene match. There are 13 residues in the CDR3. Germline V lookup: CDR1 SQVTM, CDR2 ANQGSEA. This chain's CDR3 is CSVQTGGNQPQHF. DNA of the CDR3: TGCAGCGTCCAGACAGGGGGGAATCAGCCCCAGCATTTT. Supplemented by reference TRBV29-1 and TRBJ1-5, the full variable domain reads SAVISQKPSRDICQRGTSLTIQCQVDSQVTMMFWYRQQPGQSLTLIATANQGSEATYESGFVIDKFPISRPNLTFSTLTVSNMSPEDSSIYLCSVQTGGNQPQHFGDGTRLSIL.

This clonotype was found many times. V is TRBV6-1 and J is TRBJ2-7; D remains unclear. Germline V gives CDR1 MNHNS, CDR2 SASEGT. With 2 bases removed from V and 0 bases from J, the gap between germline ends came to 8 bases. The CDR3 length is 14 residues. DNA for the CDR3: TGTGCCAGCAGTGAATTTGGGTACTCCTACGAGCAGTACTTC. Translated, it gives CASSEFGYSYEQYF.

The sample holds many counts of this clonotype. V is TRBV20-1 and J is TRBJ2-5, with D maybe TRBD2 (5 bases). CDR1 and CDR2 (germline): DFQATT, SNEGSKA (reference sequence). The V and J ends lost 0 bases and 3 bases respectively, with 17 bases between them. The CDR3 is 16 residues long. The DNA of the CDR3 is TGCAGTGCTAGAGATTATCAAGGCAGCGGTAAAGAGACCCAGTACTTC. As protein: CSARDYQGSGKETQYF.

This clonotype has a count of ten or more. The chain uses TRBV14 and TRBJ2-1; tentatively, D is TRBD1 (5 bases). This CDR3 contains 14 residues. The V and J ends lost 3 bases and 3 bases respectively, with 9 bases between them. Germline loops: CDR1 SGHDN, CDR2 FVKESK. Here the CDR3 reads CASSQARDYNEQFF. DNA of the CDR3: TGTGCCAGCAGCCAGGCCAGGGACTACAATGAGCAGTTCTTC.

The V call is TRBV9, the J call TRBJ2-7; TRBD1 matches at 8 bases. Trimming cost V 1 base and J 3 bases; bases outside gene matches: 6. The CDR3 is 15 amino acids. Germline CDR1 reads SGDLS; CDR2 reads YYNGEE. The CDR3 reads CASSVRTGLVYEQYF. For the CDR3, the DNA is TGTGCCAGCAGCGTACGGACAGGGTTGGTCTACGAGCAGTACTTC.

Many counts were recorded for this clonotype. The chain combines TRBV20-1 with TRBJ1-1; no firm D call. Germline V gene data show CDR1 as DFQATT and CDR2 as SNEGSKA (reference sequence). CDR3 length: 14 amino acids. Trimming shortened V by 6 bases and J by 4 bases, and 18 bases separated the two germline ends. The CDR3 region has the DNA TGCAGTGCCTTGTTTCCTGACATGCCCACTGAAGCTTTCTTT. Its protein product is CSALFPDMPTEAFF.

This clonotype was seen more than once but under ten times. V and J are TRBV9 and TRBJ2-7; a possible D gene is TRBD1 (6 bases). This CDR3 has 16 amino acids. Per germline, CDR1 SGDLS and CDR2 YYNGEE. With 1 base removed from V and 4 bases from J, the gap between germline ends came to 18 bases. CDR3: CASSVYRALTGYEQYF. As DNA, the CDR3 is TGTGCCAGCAGCGTATACAGGGCCCTGACCGGTTACGAGCAGTACTTC.

The chain uses TRBV5-1 and TRBJ2-1; D not resolved. V was clipped by 0 bases and J by 5 bases, with 6 bases between them. This CDR3 comprises 13 residues. The V gene's germline CDR1 is SGHRS and CDR2 YFSETQ. CDR3 loop: CASSLAADNEQFF. The CDR3 DNA reads as TGCGCCAGCAGCTTGGCCGCCGACAATGAGCAGTTCTTC.

This sequence joins TRBV11-2 and TRBJ2-7, with TRBD1 matching over 10 bases. Trimming removed 6 bases from V and 4 bases from J; junction bases left unmatched: 9. The CDR3 spans 15 residues. Germline-derived CDR1 and CDR2 are SGHAT and FQNNGV. CDR3 coding DNA: TGTGCCAGCAGACCCGGGACAGGGGATAGGTACGAGCAGTACTTC. This codes for CASRPGTGDRYEQYF.

This clonotype was recorded once. The rearrangement joins TRBV10-3 to TRBJ1-1; the D is unclear. V was cut by 10 bases and J by 1 base, with 22 bases left in between. Germline V gives CDR1 ENHRY, CDR2 SYGVKD. The CDR3 runs 16 residues. CDR3 protein: CATTPTGTAGNTEAFF. Here the CDR3 DNA reads TGTGCCACCACCCCCACCGGAACGGCGGGGAACACTGAAGCTTTCTTT.

This clonotype has more than one count but fewer than ten. This chain links TRBV29-1 with TRBJ1-2; D uncertain. V was shortened by 3 bases and J by 6 bases, with 17 bases between the two germline ends. CDR3 length: 14 amino acids. The germline V gene has CDR1 SQVTM and CDR2 ANQGSEA. CDR3 region: CSVEAAGIRNGYTF. The CDR3 DNA reads TGCAGCGTTGAGGCGGCTGGAATACGAAATGGCTACACCTTC. Full variable domain (remainder filled in from reference TRBV29-1 and TRBJ1-2): SAVISQKPSRDICQRGTSLTIQCQVDSQVTMMFWYRQQPGQSLTLIATANQGSEATYESGFVIDKFPISRPNLTFSTLTVSNMSPEDSSIYLCSVEAAGIRNGYTFGSGTRLTVV.